This T cell receptor beta chain appears in the sequencing data of a study of OX40 agonist ivuxolimab in advanced cancers. About the study: It was permissible to have had prior anti-PD-1, anti-PD-L1 or anti-CTLA-4 therapy, and around 41% had some.

TCRdb's table, derived via immunoSEQ multiplex PCR, lists solely in-frame clones and lacks some. The sample carries about 93,000 clones, 90% to 95% recorded once. V was trimmed by 0 bases and J by 7 bases, leaving 9 bases between them. Germline-derived CDR1 and CDR2 are SGHTA and FQGTGA. The CDR3 runs 14 residues. This TCR was recovered from an adult with an advanced solid tumor such as melanoma, head and neck, liver or kidney cancer. Here the sequenced sample was CD4+ or CD8+ T cells sorted from blood, taken in a trial of the OX40 agonist ivuxolimab. This sequence joins TRBV7-3 and TRBJ2-2; D unclear. CDR3 sequence (DNA): TGTGCCAGCAGCTTAACCCGGGTCGGCGGGGAGCTGTTTTTT. Amino acids: CASSLTRVGGELFF.